This TCR beta chain was obtained from a study of T cell responses to AZD1222 COVID-19 vaccine. Study findings and constraints: Clonal diversity was possibly underestimated, and white British individuals and females predominated among donors.

This CDR3 is 13 amino acids long. The V and J ends lost 0 bases and 5 bases respectively, with 7 bases between them. Germline assignment: CDR1 ENHRY and CDR2 SYGVKD. Turning to this clone: Its antigen is not known.

Sequencing used immunoSEQ multiplex PCR; TCRdb keeps in-frame clones, though not all of them. Of more than 150,000 clones in the sample, about 93% were seen once. The sequence was collected from an adult who received the AZD1222 COVID-19 vaccine. Here the sequenced sample was peripheral blood, taken 28 days after the second AZD1222 dose. The gene calls are TRBV10-3 and TRBJ1-2; possibly TRBD1 for D (5 bases). The CDR3 DNA follows: TGTGCCATCAGTGAGTCTGCAGGGTATGGCTACACCTTC. Residues: CAISESAGYGYTF.